These 3 T cell receptor beta chains were sequenced from one sample in a study of human T cells and chemical hapten exposure. Sample time point: patch test 2, 6 weeks after DPC sensitization. Treatment in this sample: therapeutic diphenylcyclopropenone sensitization with weekly scalp DPC. Using its own MiXCR run on the RACE reads, TCRdb lists one record per CDR3 protein. This table has about 110,000 distinct CDR3 sequences, more than 7% appearing once. The material was whole blood, obtained in connection with sensitization to the hapten diphenylcyclopropenone (DPC). Receptors were obtained from a woman aged 40 to 55 with alopecia areata. Some clones in this sample may be carry-over from other donors' samples.

The table lists this clonotype with many counts. J is TRBJ1-6 and V is TRBV25-1, with TRBD1 matching 9 bases. The CDR3 has 16 residues. V shed 7 bases and J 10 bases; nucleotides not matched to a gene: 14. The V gene's germline CDR1 is MGHDK and CDR2 SYGVNS. The DNA of the CDR3 is TGTGCCAGCACCCCGACCGGGACAGGGACCAAATCACCCCTCCACTTT. This codes for CASTPTGTGTKSPLHF. The full variable domain, its missing parts supplied by reference TRBV25-1 and TRBJ1-6, is EADIYQTPRYLVIGTGKKITLECSQTMGHDKMYWYQQDPGMELHLIHYSYGVNSTEKGDLSSESTVSRIRTEHFPLTLESARPSHTSQYLCASTPTGTGTKSPLHFGNGTRLTVT.

A few counts support this clonotype. The chain has TRBV7-6 and TRBJ2-3, with a tentative D call TRBD2 (5 bases). The V end lost 1 base, the J end lost 3 bases, and 8 bases lay between the germline ends. The CDR3 consists of 14 residues. Germline CDR1 SGHVS, CDR2 FNYEAQ. The CDR3 DNA is TGTGCCAGCAGCTTAGTTCTAGCAACAGATACGCAGTATTTT. Protein product: CASSLVLATDTQYF.

This clonotype was picked up a small number of times. The chain recombines TRBV24-1 with TRBJ1-2, with D tentatively TRBD1 (5 bases). The CDR3 sequence is 12 residues long. The germline CDR1 and CDR2 sequences are KGHDR and SFDVKD. The V end was cut by 4 bases, the J end by 8 bases, with 10 bases between. CDR3 sequence (DNA): TGTGCCACCAGTGAGGGACGGCAAGGCTACACCTTC. This gives the protein CATSEGRQGYTF.